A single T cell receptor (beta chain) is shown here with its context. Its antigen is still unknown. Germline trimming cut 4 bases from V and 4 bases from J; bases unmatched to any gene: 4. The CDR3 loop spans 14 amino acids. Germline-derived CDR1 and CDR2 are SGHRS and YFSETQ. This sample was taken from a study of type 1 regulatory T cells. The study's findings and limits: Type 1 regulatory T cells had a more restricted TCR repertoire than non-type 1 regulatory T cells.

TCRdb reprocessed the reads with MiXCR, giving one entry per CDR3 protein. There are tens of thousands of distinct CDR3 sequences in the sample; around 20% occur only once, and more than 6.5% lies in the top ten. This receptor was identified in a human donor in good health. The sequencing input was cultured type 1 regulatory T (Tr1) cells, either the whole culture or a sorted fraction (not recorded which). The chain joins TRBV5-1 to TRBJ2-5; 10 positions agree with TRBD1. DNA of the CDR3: TGCGCCAGCAGCCAGACAGGGGGCGGAGAGACCCAGTACTTC. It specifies CASSQTGGGETQYF.